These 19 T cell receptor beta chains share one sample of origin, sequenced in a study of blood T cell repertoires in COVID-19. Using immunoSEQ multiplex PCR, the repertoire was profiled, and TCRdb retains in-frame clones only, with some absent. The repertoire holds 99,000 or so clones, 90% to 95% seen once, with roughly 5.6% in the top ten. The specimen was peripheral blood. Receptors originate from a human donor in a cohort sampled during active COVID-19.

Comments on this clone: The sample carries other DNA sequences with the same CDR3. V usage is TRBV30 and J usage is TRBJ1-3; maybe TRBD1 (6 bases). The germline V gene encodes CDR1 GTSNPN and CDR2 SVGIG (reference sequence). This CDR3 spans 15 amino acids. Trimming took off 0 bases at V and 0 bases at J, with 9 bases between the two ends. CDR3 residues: CAWSVGGNSGNTIYF. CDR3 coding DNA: TGTGCCTGGAGTGTAGGGGGTAACTCTGGAAACACCATATATTTT.

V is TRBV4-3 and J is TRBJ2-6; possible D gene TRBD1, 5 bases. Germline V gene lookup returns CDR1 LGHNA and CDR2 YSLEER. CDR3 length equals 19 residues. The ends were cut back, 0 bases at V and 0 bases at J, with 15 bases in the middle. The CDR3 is CASSQDWYRPYSGANVLTF. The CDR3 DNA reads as TGCGCCAGCAGCCAAGATTGGTACAGGCCTTACTCTGGGGCCAACGTCCTGACTTTC.

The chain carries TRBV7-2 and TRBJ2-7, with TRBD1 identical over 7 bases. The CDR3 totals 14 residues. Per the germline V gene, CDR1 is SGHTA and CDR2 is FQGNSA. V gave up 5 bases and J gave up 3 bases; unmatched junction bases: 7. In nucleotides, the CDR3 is TGTGCCAGCAGCCGCACAGGGGCATACTACGAGCAGTACTTC. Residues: CASSRTGAYYEQYF. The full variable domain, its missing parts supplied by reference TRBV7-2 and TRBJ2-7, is GAGVSQSPSNKVTEKGKDVELRCDPISGHTALYWYRQSLGQGLEFLIYFQGNSAPDKSGLPSDRFSAERTGGSVSTLTIQRTQQEDSAVYLCASSRTGAYYEQYFGPGTRLTVT.

DNA of the CDR3: TGTGCCAGCAGCGTAGAGGGACAGGGGTCTCCAGAGACCCAGTACTTC. It encodes CASSVEGQGSPETQYF. V usage is TRBV9 and J usage is TRBJ2-5; 10 bases align to TRBD1. CDR1 and CDR2 from the germline V gene are SGDLS and YYNGEE. CDR3 length: 16 residues. V was pared by 0 bases and J by 4 bases, with 6 bases of the junction left unmatched.

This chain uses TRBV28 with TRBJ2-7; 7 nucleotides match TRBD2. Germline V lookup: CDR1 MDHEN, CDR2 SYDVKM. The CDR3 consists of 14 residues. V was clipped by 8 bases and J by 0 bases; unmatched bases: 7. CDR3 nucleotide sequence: TGTGCCAGCCTCCCCGGGGGGAGCTCCTACGAGCAGTACTTC. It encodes CASLPGGSSYEQYF. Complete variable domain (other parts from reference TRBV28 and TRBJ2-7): DVKVTQSSRYLVKRTGEKVFLECVQDMDHENMFWYRQDPGLGLRLIYFSYDVKMKEKGDIPEGYSVSREKKERFSLILESASTNQTSMYLCASLPGGSSYEQYFGPGTRLTVT.

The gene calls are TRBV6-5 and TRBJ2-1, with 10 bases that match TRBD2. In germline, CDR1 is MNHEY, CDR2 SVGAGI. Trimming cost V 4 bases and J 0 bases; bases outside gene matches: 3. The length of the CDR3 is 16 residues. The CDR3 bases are TGTGCCAGCAGTTTTCTAGCGGGAGTCTCCTACAATGAGCAGTTCTTC. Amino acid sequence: CASSFLAGVSYNEQFF.

Here the CDR3 reads CASSWTVLERESSSTDTQYF. In nucleotides, the CDR3 is TGCGCCAGCAGCTGGACGGTTCTTGAGCGGGAGTCCTCTAGCACAGATACGCAGTATTTT. The chain joins TRBV5-1 to TRBJ2-3; TRBD2 matches 8 bases. Per germline, CDR1 SGHRS and CDR2 YFSETQ. V gave up 3 bases and J gave up 0 bases; unmatched junction bases: 18. This CDR3 spans 20 amino acids.

The CDR3 DNA follows: TGTGCCAGCAGCCACCGGGCGGGGGGGCCGAATGAGCAGTTCTTC. This encodes CASSHRAGGPNEQFF. The chain couples TRBV7-2 to TRBJ2-1; TRBD2 agrees at 9 bases. The V and J ends lost 5 bases and 7 bases, in that order; junction bases with no gene match: 9. The CDR3 contains 15 residues. The germline gives CDR1 SGHTA, CDR2 FQGNSA.

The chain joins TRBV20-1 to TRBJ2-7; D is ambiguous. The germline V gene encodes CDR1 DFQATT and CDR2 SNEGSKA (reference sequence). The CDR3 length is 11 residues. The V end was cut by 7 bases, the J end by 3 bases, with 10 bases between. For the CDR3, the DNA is TGCAGTGTCTTCTATGACTACGAGCAGTACTTC. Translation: CSVFYDYEQYF.

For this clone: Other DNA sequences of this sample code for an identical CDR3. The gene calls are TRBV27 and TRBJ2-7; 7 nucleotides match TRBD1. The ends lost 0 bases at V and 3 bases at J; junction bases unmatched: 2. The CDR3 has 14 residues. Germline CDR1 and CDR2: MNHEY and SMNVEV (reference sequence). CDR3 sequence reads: CASSLSPGGYEQYF. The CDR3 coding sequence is TGTGCCAGCAGTTTATCTCCAGGGGGCTACGAGCAGTACTTC.

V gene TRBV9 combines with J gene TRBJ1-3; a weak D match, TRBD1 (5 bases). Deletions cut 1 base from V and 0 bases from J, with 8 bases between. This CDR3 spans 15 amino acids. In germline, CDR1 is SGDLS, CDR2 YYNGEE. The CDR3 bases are TGTGCCAGCAGCGTAAACGGGGGCTCTGGAAACACCATATATTTT. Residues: CASSVNGGSGNTIYF.

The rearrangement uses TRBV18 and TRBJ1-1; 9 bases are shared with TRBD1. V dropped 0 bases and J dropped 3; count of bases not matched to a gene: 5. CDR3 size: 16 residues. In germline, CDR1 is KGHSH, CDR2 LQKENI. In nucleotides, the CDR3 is TGTGCCAGCTCACCACCCCAAGGACAGGGGTACACTGAAGCTTTCTTT. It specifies CASSPPQGQGYTEAFF.

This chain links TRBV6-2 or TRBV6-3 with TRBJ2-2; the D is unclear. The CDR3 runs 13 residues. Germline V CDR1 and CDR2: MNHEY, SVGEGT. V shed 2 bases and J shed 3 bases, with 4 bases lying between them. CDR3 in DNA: TGTGCCAGCAGTTACACGGACACCGGGGAGCTGTTTTTT. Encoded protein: CASSYTDTGELFF.

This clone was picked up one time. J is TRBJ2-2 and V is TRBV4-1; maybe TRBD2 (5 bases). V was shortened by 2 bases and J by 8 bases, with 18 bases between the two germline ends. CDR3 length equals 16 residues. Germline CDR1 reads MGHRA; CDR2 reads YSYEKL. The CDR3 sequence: CASSQYGLGSGGELFF. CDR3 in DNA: TGCGCCAGCAGCCAATACGGACTTGGGAGTGGTGGGGAGCTGTTTTTT.

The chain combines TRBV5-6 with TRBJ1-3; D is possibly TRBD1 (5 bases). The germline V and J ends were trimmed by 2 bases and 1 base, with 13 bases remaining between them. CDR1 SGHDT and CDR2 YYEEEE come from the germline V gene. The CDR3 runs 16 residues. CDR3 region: CASSLPGRSSGNTIYF. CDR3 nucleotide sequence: TGTGCCAGCAGCTTACCAGGGCGGTCGTCTGGAAACACCATATATTTT.

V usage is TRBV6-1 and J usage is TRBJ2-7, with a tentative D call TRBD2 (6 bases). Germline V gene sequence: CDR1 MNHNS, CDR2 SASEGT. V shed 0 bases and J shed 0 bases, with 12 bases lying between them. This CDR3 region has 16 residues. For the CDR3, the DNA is TGTGCCAGCAGTGAAGCTTGGCGGGGCCCCTCCTACGAGCAGTACTTC. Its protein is CASSEAWRGPSYEQYF.

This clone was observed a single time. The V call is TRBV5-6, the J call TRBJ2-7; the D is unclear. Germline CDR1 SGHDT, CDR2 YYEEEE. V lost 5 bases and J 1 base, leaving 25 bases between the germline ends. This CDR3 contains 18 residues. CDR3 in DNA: TGTGCCAGCAGACCTTACGGTGAAGGTCGGGTGATTTCCTACGAGCAGTACTTC. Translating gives CASRPYGEGRVISYEQYF.

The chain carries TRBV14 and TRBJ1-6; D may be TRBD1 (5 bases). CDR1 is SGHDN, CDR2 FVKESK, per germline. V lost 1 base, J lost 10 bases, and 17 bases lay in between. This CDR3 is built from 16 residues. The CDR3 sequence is CASSQVGQGIGSPLHF. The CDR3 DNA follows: TGTGCCAGCAGCCAAGTCGGACAAGGGATTGGCTCACCCCTCCACTTT.

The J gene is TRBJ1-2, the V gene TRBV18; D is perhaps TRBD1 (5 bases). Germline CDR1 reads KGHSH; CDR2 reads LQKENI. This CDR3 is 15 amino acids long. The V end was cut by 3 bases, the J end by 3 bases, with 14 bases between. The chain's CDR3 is CASSPAAGTDYGYTF. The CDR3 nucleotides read TGTGCCAGCTCACCCGCCGCGGGGACTGACTATGGCTACACCTTC.